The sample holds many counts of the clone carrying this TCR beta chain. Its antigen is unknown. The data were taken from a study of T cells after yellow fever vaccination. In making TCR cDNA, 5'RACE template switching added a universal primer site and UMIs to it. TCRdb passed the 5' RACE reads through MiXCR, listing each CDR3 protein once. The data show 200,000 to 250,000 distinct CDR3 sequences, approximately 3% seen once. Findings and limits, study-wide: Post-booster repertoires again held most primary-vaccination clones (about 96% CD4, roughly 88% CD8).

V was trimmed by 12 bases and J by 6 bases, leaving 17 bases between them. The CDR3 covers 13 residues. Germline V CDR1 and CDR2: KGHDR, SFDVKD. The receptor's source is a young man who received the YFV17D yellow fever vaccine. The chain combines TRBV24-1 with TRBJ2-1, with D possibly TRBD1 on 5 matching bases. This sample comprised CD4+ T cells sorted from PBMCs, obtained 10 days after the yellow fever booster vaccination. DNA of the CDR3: TGTGCCCAACCCCGTATAGGGGTCAATGAGCAGTTCTTC. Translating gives CAQPRIGVNEQFF.